These T cell receptor beta chains were read from a single sample in a study of shared clonotypes between healthy human individuals. Assay: immunoSEQ multiplex PCR; the TCRdb copy retains only in-frame clones and omits some. The sample carries about 2.3 million clones, over 85% recorded once. Material: naive CD4+ T cells from PBMCs. The receptor source for this set is a man in his late teens or twenties in good health. Some clones in this sample may be carry-over from other donors' samples. CDR3s include the opening cysteine and the closing phenylalanine or tryptophan. The order of the fields is D gene, J gene, V gene, clone size, CDR3 DNA, CDR3 protein. The D gene is left open where the match is weak. Clone size is not always given. Where it is, it says once, few, many or a class for expanded clones.

-	TRBJ2-2	TRBV7-2	-	TGTGCCAGCAGCCCCGCTGTGGGGAAGGCAGCCGGGGAGCTGTTTTTT	CASSPAVGKAAGELFF
-	TRBJ1-2	TRBV28	once	TGTGCCAGCAGTTTAGTAGGGGGCTATGGCTACACCTTC	CASSLVGGYGYTF
TRBD2	TRBJ2-3	TRBV28	-	TGTGCCAGCAGTACCCCCTCTAGCGGTAGCACAGATACGCAGTATTTT	CASSTPSSGSTDTQYF
-	TRBJ2-7	TRBV7-9	-	TGTGCCAGCAGCCTCCACTCTAGCAACGTCTACGAGCAGTACTTC	CASSLHSSNVYEQYF
-	TRBJ1-1	TRBV5-5	-	TGTGCCAGCAGCTTGGTGGGGAGCACTGAAGCTTTCTTT	CASSLVGSTEAFF
TRBD2	TRBJ2-6	TRBV9	once	TGTGCCAGCAGCGTAGGCTCACATAGCGGGAGCTTCGGGTCTGGGGCCAACGTCCTGACTTTC	CASSVGSHSGSFGSGANVLTF
-	TRBJ2-5	TRBV9	-	TGTGCCAGCAGCGCCGACTTGGTTGGGACCCAGTACTTC	CASSADLVGTQYF
TRBD1	TRBJ1-2	TRBV5-1	-	TGCGCCAGCAGCTCCGACAGGGGATCTTTGGGCTACACCTTC	CASSSDRGSLGYTF
-	TRBJ2-2	TRBV4-2	-	TGTGCCAGCAGCCAAGAAGTGGGGGCTACTAACACCGGGGAGCTGTTTTTT	CASSQEVGATNTGELFF
TRBD2	TRBJ2-1	TRBV7-2	few	TGTGCCAGCAGCTTAGGGACTAGCGGGAGCAATGAGCAGTTCTTC	CASSLGTSGSNEQFF
-	TRBJ2-5	TRBV5-4	-	TGTGCCAGCAGCCCGCGGAGGGATGGAGAGACCCAGTACTTC	CASSPRRDGETQYF
-	TRBJ1-2	TRBV2	-	TGTGCCAGCAGTGTCCCGCAGGGCTCTAGGTATGGCTACACCTTC	CASSVPQGSRYGYTF
TRBD2	TRBJ2-3	TRBV5-4	-	TGTGCCAGCAGCCTGGTGCGGGAGGGGACAGATACGCAGTATTTT	CASSLVREGTDTQYF
TRBD1	TRBJ1-5	TRBV15	once	TGTGCCACCAGTTACAGGGGAAGTAGTCAGCCCCAGCATTTT	CATSYRGSSQPQHF
-	TRBJ2-1	TRBV7-9	-	TGTGCCAGCAGCTTATCTCTCGCCGCCACCTACAATGAGCAGTTCTTC	CASSLSLAATYNEQFF
-	TRBJ1-1	TRBV19	-	TGTGCCAGCCGGTGGGAGGTCACCACTGAAGCTTTCTTT	CASRWEVTTEAFF
-	TRBJ2-3	TRBV18	-	TGTGCCAGCTCTCAACGAGAAGATACGCAGTATTTT	CASSQREDTQYF
TRBD2	TRBJ2-1	TRBV5-6	-	TGTGCCAGCCAACGGGGGGTGGGCACCTACAATGAGCAGTTCTTC	CASQRGVGTYNEQFF
TRBD2	TRBJ2-4	TRBV5-1	-	TGCGCCAGCAGCTTGGGAATAGCGGGAGGGGCCAAAAACATTCAGTACTTC	CASSLGIAGGAKNIQYF
TRBD1	TRBJ1-1	TRBV19	-	TGTGCCAGTAGCACAGACAGGGGGCGAACTGAAGCTTTCTTT	CASSTDRGRTEAFF
-	TRBJ1-1	TRBV5-8	-	TGTGCCAGCAGCAGGGGAGGTTGGAGAGACACTGAAGCTTTCTTT	CASSRGGWRDTEAFF
TRBD1	TRBJ1-3	TRBV28	-	TGTGCCAGCAGTCCCCCCCCAGGGGCAGGGGGCCCGAGCTCTGGAAACACCATATATTTT	CASSPPPGAGGPSSGNTIYF
-	TRBJ1-3	TRBV5-1	-	TGCGCCAGCAGCCCGCCGGGACAAGCATCCGGAAACACCATATATTTT	CASSPPGQASGNTIYF
-	TRBJ1-1	TRBV18	-	TGTGCCAGCTCACCCTTCAGCACTGAAGCTTTCTTT	CASSPFSTEAFF
TRBD2	TRBJ2-1	TRBV7-2	once	TGTGCCAGCAGCTTCCCGGGAGGGCCGCATGAGCAGTTCTTC	CASSFPGGPHEQFF
TRBD2	TRBJ2-2	TRBV15	-	TGTGCCACCAGCAGAGCCTGGGAGGGCACCGGGGAGCTGTTTTTT	CATSRAWEGTGELFF
-	TRBJ2-6	TRBV27	-	TGTGCCAGCAGTTTTGGTTCGAACAGAATATTGGCCAACGTCCTGACTTTC	CASSFGSNRILANVLTF
TRBD2	TRBJ2-1	TRBV10-1	-	TGCGCCAGCAGTCGACTAGCGGGAGTATCCAATGAGCAGTTCTTC	CASSRLAGVSNEQFF
-	TRBJ2-1	TRBV5-1	-	TGCGCCAGCAGCTTGGGACTATCGGACAATGAGCAGTTCTTC	CASSLGLSDNEQFF
-	TRBJ2-1	TRBV15	-	TGTGCCACCAGCAGACCACCCCTTGAGCAGTTCTTC	CATSRPPLEQFF